A selection of T cell receptor beta chains follows, all from one sample in a study of blood T cells in healthy people across ages. TCRdb used MiXCR to reprocess the 5' RACE reads, holding one entry per CDR3 protein. In the table there are roughly 500,000 distinct CDR3 sequences, approximately 30% of which are singletons. The sample taken for sequencing was blood. These receptors were taken from a woman in her sixties or seventies in good health. Each CDR3 is given with its conserved first and last residue. D genes are given only for firm matches. Clone size is given for some rows only: seen once, a few or many times, or a class if the clone is expanded.

clone_size: -; v_call: TRBV20-1; d_call: -; j_call: TRBJ2-5; cdr3_nt: TGCAGTGCTAGTGGCGGGACCCAAGAGACCCAGTACTTC; cdr3_aa: CSASGGTQETQYF
clone_size: many; v_call: TRBV24-1; d_call: -; j_call: TRBJ2-6; cdr3_nt: TGTGCCACCAGTGATGCACACCCCTCTGGGGCCAACGTCCTGACTTTC; cdr3_aa: CATSDAHPSGANVLTF
clone_size: few; v_call: TRBV3-1; d_call: -; j_call: TRBJ2-1; cdr3_nt: TGTGCCAGCAGCCACCACCGTCCCGCTTCGGCCTACAATGAGCAGTTCTTC; cdr3_aa: CASSHHRPASAYNEQFF
clone_size: few; v_call: TRBV3-1; d_call: -; j_call: TRBJ2-3; cdr3_nt: TGTGCCAGCAGCCAACGGTTACCCACGCAGTATTTT; cdr3_aa: CASSQRLPTQYF
clone_size: -; v_call: TRBV6-2/TRBV6-3; d_call: -; j_call: TRBJ1-5; cdr3_nt: TGTGCCAGCTCTGCACGGGAACAGCCCCAGCATTTT; cdr3_aa: CASSAREQPQHF
clone_size: -; v_call: TRBV6-5; d_call: -; j_call: TRBJ2-1; cdr3_nt: TGTGCCAGCAGGTCAGCAGGGGGGAGCTCCTACAATGAGCAGTTCTTC; cdr3_aa: CASRSAGGSSYNEQFF
clone_size: few; v_call: TRBV3-1; d_call: TRBD1; j_call: TRBJ1-2; cdr3_nt: TGTGCCAGCAGCGGCCGGGACAGGGGCGGCTACACCTTC; cdr3_aa: CASSGRDRGGYTF
clone_size: few; v_call: TRBV11-2; d_call: -; j_call: TRBJ1-2; cdr3_nt: TGTGCCAGCAGCTTAGATCTGGCAGGGAGAGGAGGCTACACCTTC; cdr3_aa: CASSLDLAGRGGYTF
clone_size: -; v_call: TRBV7-6; d_call: -; j_call: TRBJ1-2; cdr3_nt: TGTGCCAGCAGTCCGGACCGTAGACCCAACTATGGCTACACCTTC; cdr3_aa: CASSPDRRPNYGYTF
clone_size: -; v_call: TRBV4-3; d_call: TRBD1; j_call: TRBJ1-2; cdr3_nt: TGCGCCAGCAGTTACGGACAGGGGGCGCTTCTGGGCTATGGCTACACCTTC; cdr3_aa: CASSYGQGALLGYGYTF
clone_size: many; v_call: TRBV7-2; d_call: -; j_call: TRBJ2-1; cdr3_nt: TGTGCCAGCAGCGTCTACAATGAGCAGTTCTTC; cdr3_aa: CASSVYNEQFF
clone_size: -; v_call: TRBV20-1; d_call: TRBD2; j_call: TRBJ2-1; cdr3_nt: TGCAGTCCTTACTCTAGCGGCCGTTACAATGAGCAGTTCTTC; cdr3_aa: CSPYSSGRYNEQFF